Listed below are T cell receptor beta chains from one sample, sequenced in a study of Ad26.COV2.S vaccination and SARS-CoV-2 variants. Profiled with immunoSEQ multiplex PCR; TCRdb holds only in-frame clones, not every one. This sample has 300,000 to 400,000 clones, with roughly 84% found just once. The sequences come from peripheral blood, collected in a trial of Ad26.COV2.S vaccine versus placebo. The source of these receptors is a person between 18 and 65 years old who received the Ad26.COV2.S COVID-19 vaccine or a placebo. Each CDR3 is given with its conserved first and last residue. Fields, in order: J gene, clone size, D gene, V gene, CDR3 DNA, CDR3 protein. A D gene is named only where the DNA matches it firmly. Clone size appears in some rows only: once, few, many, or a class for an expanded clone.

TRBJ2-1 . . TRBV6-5 TGTGCCAGCGCAGGCGCAACCTACAATGAGCAGTTCTTC CASAGATYNEQFF
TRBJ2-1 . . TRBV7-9 TGTGCCAGCAGCTTAGCGGGTTTAATCAATGAGCAGTTCTTC CASSLAGLINEQFF
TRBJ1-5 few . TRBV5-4 TGTGCCAGCAGCGTAGACAGAGGTCAGCCCCAGCATTTT CASSVDRGQPQHF
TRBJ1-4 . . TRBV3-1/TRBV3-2 TGTGCCAGCAGCCAAGATAGGGGGGGGTTAAGCGAAAAACTGTTTTTT CASSQDRGGLSEKLFF
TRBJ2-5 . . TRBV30 TGTGCCTGGGAACTACAAGAGACCCAGTACTTC CAWELQETQYF
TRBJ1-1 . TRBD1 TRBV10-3 TGTGCCATCAGTGAGCCCGGGTCAACAGGGGTAGCTTTCTTT CAISEPGSTGVAFF
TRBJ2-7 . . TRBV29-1 TGCAGCGTTGAAGGGACAGACTACGAGCAGTACTTC CSVEGTDYEQYF
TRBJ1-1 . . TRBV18 TGTGCCAGCTCACCTCGGAACACTGAAGCTTTCTTT CASSPRNTEAFF
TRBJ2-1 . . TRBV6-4 TGTGCCAGCAGTGACGGGGTGGGGGTGCCTTACAATGAGCAGTTCTTC CASSDGVGVPYNEQFF
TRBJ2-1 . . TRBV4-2 TGTGCCAGCAGCCCCTCCGGGACCAGCTCCTACAATGAGCAGTTCTTC CASSPSGTSSYNEQFF
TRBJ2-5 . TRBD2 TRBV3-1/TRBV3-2 TGTGCCAGCAGCCAAACCAGCGGGGGGGCCCAAGAGACCCAGTACTTC CASSQTSGGAQETQYF
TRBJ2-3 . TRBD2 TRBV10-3 TGTGCCACCTGGACTTCGTTAGCGGGGGGGACCCCACGGGCGGAGACGCAGTATTTT CATWTSLAGGTPRAETQYF
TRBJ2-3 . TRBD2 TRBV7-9 TGTGCCAGCAGCCCCCCGAAGCGGGGGGGCACAGATACGCAGTATTTT CASSPPKRGGTDTQYF
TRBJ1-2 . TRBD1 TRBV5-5 TGTGCCAGCAGCCCGAGGGCGACAGGGGGCTGGTATGGCTACACCTTC CASSPRATGGWYGYTF
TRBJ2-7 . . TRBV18 TGTGCCAGCTCACCAAGAGGTCAGACGGGCTACGAGCAGTACTTC CASSPRGQTGYEQYF
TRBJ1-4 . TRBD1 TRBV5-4 TGTGCCAGCAGCTCCCGGGACAGGGGTAACGAAAAACTGTTTTTT CASSSRDRGNEKLFF
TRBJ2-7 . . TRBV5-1 TGCGCCAGCAGCTTGGGGACAGACTACGAGCAGTACTTC CASSLGTDYEQYF
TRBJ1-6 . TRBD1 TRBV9 TGTGCCAGCAGCACAGGGACAGACCCCAATTCACCCCTCCACTTT CASSTGTDPNSPLHF
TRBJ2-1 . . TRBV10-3 TGTGCCATCAGTGACCCGGCGGCCAGGCGCCCTGGTGAGCAGTTCTTC CAISDPAARRPGEQFF
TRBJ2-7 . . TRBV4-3 TGCGCCAGCAGCCAGGCCTCCCATGCCTACGAGCAGTACTTC CASSQASHAYEQYF
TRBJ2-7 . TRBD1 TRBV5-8 TGTGCCAGCAGCTCCCGACAGGGATACTACGAGCAGTACTTC CASSSRQGYYEQYF
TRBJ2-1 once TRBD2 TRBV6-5 TGTGCCACCCCGACTAGCGGGGATTACAATGAGCAGTTCTTC CATPTSGDYNEQFF
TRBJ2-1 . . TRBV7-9 TGTGCCAGCAGTGACGGCAGGGGAGCTTACTCCTACAATGAGCAGTTCTTC CASSDGRGAYSYNEQFF
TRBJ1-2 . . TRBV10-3 TGTGCCATCAGCGAGCCTAGCAGCCTTCTGGGCTATGGCTACACCTTC CAISEPSSLLGYGYTF
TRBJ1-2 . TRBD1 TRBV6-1 TGTGCCAGCAGTGAAGCGGGGACAGCATATGGCTACACCTTC CASSEAGTAYGYTF
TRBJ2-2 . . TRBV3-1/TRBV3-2 TGTGCCAGCAGCCAAGCAGGGACCAACACCGGGGAGCTGTTTTTT CASSQAGTNTGELFF
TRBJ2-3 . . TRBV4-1 TGCGCCAGCAGCAATTCCGCGTCAGATACGCAGTATTTT CASSNSASDTQYF
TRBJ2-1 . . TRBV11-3 TGTGCCAGCAGCTTAGGGGAGGGGGCCTACAATGAGCAGTTCTTC CASSLGEGAYNEQFF
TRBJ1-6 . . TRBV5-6 TGTGCCAGCAGCTCGTGGAGGGGTTGGTCCTATAATTCACCCCTCCACTTT CASSSWRGWSYNSPLHF
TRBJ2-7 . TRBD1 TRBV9 TGTGCCAGCAGCCCGCAATACGGGACAGTAAAGGCCTACGAGCAGTACTTC CASSPQYGTVKAYEQYF
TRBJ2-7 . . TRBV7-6 TGTGCCAGCAGCTCGTCCTCCTACGAGCAGTACTTC CASSSSSYEQYF
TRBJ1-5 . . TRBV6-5 TGTGCCAGCAGCAATACAGGGAATAGCAATCAGCCCCAGCATTTT CASSNTGNSNQPQHF
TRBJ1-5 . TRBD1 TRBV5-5 TGTGCCAGCAGCCGAGGACAGGGAGGGGGCAATCAGCCCCAGCATTTT CASSRGQGGGNQPQHF
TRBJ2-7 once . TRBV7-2 TGTGCCAGCAGCTTAGTGGGCAGGGAGTACGAGCAGTACTTC CASSLVGREYEQYF
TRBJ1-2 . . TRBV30 TGTGCCTGGAGGGGAGGGGCTGGAGTCCATGGCTACACCTTC CAWRGGAGVHGYTF
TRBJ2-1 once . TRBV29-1 TGCAGCGTTGAAGAGACCAGGGGTGAGCAGTTCTTC CSVEETRGEQFF
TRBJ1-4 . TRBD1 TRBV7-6 TGTGCCAGCAGCTTGGGACAGGACGAGGAAAAACTGTTTTTT CASSLGQDEEKLFF
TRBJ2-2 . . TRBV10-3 TGTGCCATCAGTGAAAGGGACGCTGGGGGCCGGGAGCTGTTTTTT CAISERDAGGRELFF
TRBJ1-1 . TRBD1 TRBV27 TGTGCCAGCAGTTTGACAGGGGGTGAAGCTTTCTTT CASSLTGGEAFF
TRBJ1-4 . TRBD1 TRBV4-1 TGCGCCAGCAGCCAAGAGGGACAGGGCGAAAAACTGTTTTTT CASSQEGQGEKLFF
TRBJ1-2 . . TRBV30 TGTGCCTGGACTCAGGCAGGGACTCTGAACTATGGCTACACCTTC CAWTQAGTLNYGYTF
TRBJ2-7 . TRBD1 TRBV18 TGTGCCAGCTCACCACTGATAGGGGGCCGGTACGAGCAGTACTTC CASSPLIGGRYEQYF
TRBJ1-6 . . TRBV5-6 TGTGCCAGCAGCCCCTTAATCGGGGATTCACCCCTCCACTTT CASSPLIGDSPLHF